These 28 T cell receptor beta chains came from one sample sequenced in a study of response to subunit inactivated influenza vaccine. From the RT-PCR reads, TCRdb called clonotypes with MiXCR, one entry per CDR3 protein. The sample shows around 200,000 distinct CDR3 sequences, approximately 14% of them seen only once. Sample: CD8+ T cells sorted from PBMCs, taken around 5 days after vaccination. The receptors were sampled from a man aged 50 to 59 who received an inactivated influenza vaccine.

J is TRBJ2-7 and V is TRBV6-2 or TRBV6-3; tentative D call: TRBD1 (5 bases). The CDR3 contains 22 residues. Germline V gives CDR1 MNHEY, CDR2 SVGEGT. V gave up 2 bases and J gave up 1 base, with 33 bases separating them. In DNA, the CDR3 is TGTGCCAGCAGTTACCGGTCTTGGGGTGCCGACAGCGTCAGCATCGGGTCCTACGAGCAGTACTTC. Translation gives CASSYRSWGADSVSIGSYEQYF.

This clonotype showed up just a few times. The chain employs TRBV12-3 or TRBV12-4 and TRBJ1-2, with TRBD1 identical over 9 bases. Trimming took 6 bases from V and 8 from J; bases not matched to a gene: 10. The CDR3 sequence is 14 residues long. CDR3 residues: CASSLQGAIEGYTF. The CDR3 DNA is TGTGCCAGCAGCCTACAGGGGGCTATCGAAGGCTACACCTTC.

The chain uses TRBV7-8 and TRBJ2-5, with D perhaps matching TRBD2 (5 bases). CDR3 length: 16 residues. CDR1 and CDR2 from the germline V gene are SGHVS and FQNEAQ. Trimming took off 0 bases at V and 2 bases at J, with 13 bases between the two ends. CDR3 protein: CASSLAHGGPQETQYF. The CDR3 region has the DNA TGTGCCAGCAGCTTAGCGCACGGAGGTCCACAAGAGACCCAGTACTTC.

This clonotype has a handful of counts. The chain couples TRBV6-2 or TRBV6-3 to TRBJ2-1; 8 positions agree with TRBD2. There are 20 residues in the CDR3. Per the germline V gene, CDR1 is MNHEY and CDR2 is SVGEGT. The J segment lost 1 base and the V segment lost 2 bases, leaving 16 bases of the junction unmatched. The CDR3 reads CASSYVLGGRTRISYNEQFF. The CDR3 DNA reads TGTGCCAGCAGTTACGTCTTGGGCGGGAGGACCCGAATATCCTACAATGAGCAGTTCTTC.

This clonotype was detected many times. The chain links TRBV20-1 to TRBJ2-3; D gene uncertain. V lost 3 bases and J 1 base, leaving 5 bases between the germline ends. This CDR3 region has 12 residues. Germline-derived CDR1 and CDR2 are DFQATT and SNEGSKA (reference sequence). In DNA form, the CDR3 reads TGCAGTGCTAGGGGTGGCACAGATACGCAGTATTTT. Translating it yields CSARGGTDTQYF.

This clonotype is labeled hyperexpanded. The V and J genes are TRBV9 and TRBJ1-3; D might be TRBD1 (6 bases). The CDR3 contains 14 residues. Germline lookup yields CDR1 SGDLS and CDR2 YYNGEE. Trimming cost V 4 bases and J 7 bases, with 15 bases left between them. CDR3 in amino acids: CASSSLGGINTIYF. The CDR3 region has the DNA TGTGCCAGCAGCTCCCTAGGGGGGATCAACACCATATATTTT.

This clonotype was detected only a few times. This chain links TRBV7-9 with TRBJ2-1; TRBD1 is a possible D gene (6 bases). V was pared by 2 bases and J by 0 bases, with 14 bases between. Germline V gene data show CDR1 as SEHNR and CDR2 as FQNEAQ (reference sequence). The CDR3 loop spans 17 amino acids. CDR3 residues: CASSLWVGALSYNEQFF. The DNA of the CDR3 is TGTGCCAGCAGCTTATGGGTGGGGGCTCTCTCCTACAATGAGCAGTTCTTC.

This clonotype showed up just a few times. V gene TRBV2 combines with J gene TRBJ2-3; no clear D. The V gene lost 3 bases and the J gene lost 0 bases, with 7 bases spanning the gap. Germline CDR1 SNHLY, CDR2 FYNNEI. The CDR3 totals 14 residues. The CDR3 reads CASSDVGSTDTQYF. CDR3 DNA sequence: TGTGCCAGCAGTGACGTAGGAAGCACAGATACGCAGTATTTT.

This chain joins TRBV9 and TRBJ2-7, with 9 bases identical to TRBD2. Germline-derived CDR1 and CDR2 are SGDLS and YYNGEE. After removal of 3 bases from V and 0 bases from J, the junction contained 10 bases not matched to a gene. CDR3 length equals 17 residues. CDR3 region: CASSAEAGGAYSYEQYF. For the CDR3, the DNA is TGTGCCAGCAGCGCAGAGGCGGGAGGGGCCTACTCCTACGAGCAGTACTTC.

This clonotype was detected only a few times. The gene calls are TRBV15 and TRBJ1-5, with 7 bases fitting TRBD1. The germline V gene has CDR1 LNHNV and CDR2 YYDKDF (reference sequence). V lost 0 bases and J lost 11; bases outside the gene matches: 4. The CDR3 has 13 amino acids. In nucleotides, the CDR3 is TGTGCCACCAGCAGAGATCCTACAGGGGCCCAGCATTTT. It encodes CATSRDPTGAQHF.

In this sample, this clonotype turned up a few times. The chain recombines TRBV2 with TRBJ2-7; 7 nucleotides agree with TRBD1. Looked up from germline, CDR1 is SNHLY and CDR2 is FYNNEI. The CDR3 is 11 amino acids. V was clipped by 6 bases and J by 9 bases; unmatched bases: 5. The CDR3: CASSLTGLQYF. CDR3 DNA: TGTGCCAGCAGCTTGACAGGGCTGCAGTACTTC.

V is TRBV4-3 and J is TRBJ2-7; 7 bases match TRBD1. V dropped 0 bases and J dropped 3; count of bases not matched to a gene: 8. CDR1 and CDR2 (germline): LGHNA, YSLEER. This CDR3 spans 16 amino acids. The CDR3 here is CASSQEWATGFYEQYF. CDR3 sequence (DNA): TGCGCCAGCAGCCAAGAATGGGCGACAGGGTTCTACGAGCAGTACTTC.

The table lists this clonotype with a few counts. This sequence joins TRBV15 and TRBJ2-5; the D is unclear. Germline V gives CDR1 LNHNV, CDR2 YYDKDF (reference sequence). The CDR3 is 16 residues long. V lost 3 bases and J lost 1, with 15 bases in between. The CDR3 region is CATSSRPPGPQETQYF. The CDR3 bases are TGTGCCACCAGCAGTCGACCCCCGGGTCCCCAAGAGACCCAGTACTTC.

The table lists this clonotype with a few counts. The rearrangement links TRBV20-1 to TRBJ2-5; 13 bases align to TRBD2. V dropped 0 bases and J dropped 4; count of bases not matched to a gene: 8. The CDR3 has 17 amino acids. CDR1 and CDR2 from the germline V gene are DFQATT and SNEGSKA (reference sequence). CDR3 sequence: CSARDPLAGGVGETQYF. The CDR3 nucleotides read TGCAGTGCTAGAGATCCACTAGCGGGAGGGGTAGGAGAGACCCAGTACTTC.

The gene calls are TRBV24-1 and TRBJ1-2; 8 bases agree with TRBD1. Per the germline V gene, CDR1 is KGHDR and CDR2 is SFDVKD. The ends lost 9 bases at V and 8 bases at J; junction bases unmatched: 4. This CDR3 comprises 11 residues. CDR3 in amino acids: CATGQGRGYTF. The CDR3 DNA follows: TGTGCCACCGGACAGGGTAGAGGCTACACCTTC.

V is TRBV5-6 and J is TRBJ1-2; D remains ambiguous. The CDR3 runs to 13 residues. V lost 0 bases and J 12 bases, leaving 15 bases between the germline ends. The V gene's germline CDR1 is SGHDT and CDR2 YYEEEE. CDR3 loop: CASSLAVRAWDTF. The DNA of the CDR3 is TGTGCCAGCAGCTTGGCCGTCAGAGCCTGGGACACCTTC.

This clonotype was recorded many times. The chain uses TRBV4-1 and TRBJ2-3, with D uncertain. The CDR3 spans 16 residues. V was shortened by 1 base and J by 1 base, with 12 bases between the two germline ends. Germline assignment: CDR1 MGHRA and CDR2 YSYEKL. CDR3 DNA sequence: TGCGCCAGCAGCCAAGTTCTGGGGTCGGGCACAGATACGCAGTATTTT. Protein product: CASSQVLGSGTDTQYF.

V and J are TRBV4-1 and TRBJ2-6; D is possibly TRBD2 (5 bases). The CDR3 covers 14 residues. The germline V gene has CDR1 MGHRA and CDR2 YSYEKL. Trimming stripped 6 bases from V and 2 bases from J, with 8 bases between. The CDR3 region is CASSRGTGANVLTF. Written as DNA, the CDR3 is TGCGCCAGCAGTCGAGGGACTGGGGCCAACGTCCTGACTTTC.

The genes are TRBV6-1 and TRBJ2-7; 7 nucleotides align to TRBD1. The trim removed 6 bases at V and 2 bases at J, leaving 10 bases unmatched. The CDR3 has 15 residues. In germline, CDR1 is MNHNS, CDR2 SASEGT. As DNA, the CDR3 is TGTGCCAGCAGCCCTAGACAGGGTGGGACCTACGAGCAGTACTTC. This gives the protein CASSPRQGGTYEQYF.

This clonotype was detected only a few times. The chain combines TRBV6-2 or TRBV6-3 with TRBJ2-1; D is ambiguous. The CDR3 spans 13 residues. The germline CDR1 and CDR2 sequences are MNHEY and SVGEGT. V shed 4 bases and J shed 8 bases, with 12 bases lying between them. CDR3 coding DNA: TGTGCCAGCAGTTTATGGACCCCACATGAGCAGTTCTTC. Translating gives CASSLWTPHEQFF.

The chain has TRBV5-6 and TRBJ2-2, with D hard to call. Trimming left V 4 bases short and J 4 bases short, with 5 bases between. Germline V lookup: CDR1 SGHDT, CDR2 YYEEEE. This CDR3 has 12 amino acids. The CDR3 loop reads CASSHRTGELFF. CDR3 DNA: TGTGCCAGCAGCCACCGCACCGGGGAGCTGTTTTTT.

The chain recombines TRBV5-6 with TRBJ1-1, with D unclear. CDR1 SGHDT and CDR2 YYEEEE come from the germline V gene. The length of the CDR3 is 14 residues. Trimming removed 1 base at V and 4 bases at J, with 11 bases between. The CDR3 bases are TGTGCCAGCAGCTTGTCCGGGAGTGGCACTGAAGCTTTCTTT. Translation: CASSLSGSGTEAFF.

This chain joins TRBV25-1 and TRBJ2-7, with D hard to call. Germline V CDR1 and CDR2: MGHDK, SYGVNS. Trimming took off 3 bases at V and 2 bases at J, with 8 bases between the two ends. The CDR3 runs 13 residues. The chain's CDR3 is CASSEWSTYEQYF. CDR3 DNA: TGTGCCAGCAGTGAGTGGTCAACCTACGAGCAGTACTTC.

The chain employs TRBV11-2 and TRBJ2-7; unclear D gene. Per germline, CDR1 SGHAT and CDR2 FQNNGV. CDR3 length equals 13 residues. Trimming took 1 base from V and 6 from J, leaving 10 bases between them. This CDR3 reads CASSLGVFAEQYF. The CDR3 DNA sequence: TGTGCCAGCAGCTTAGGGGTCTTCGCCGAGCAGTACTTC.

The CDR3 nucleotides read TGTGCCAGCACAGGGGAGGGGGAGGTGTTTGAGCAGTTCTTC. Its translation: CASTGEGEVFEQFF. The gene calls are TRBV7-9 and TRBJ2-1, with TRBD2 as a possible D gene (7 bases). Germline CDR1 SEHNR, CDR2 FQNEAQ (reference sequence). Trimming pared 7 bases from V and 9 bases from J, leaving 19 bases between. The CDR3 has 14 amino acids. The full variable domain, its missing parts supplied by reference TRBV7-9 and TRBJ2-1, is DTGVSQNPRHKITKRGQNVTFRCDPISEHNRLYWYRQTLGQGPEFLTYFQNEAQLEKSRLLSDRFSAERPKGSFSTLEIQRTEQGDSAMYLCASTGEGEVFEQFFGPGTRLTVL.

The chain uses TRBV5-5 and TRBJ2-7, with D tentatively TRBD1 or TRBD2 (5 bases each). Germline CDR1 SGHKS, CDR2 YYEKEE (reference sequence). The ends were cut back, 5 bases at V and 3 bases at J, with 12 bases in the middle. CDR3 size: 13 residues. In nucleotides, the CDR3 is TGTGCCAGCAGTCCATGGGACGTCTACGAGCAGTACTTC. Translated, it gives CASSPWDVYEQYF.

CDR3 coding DNA: TGTGCCAGCAGCTTAGAGGTCGCAAGGGAGACCCAGTACTTC. Its translation is CASSLEVARETQYF. This sequence joins TRBV7-9 and TRBJ2-5; D call uncertain. The CDR3 length is 14 residues. Germline V gives CDR1 SEHNR, CDR2 FQNEAQ (reference sequence). Trimming stripped 1 base from V and 5 bases from J, with 11 bases between.

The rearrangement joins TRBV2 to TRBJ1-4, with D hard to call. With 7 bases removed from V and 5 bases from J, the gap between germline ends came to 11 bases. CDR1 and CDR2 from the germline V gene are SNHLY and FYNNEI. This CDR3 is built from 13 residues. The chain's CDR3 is CASIGGENEKLFF. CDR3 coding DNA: TGTGCCAGCATAGGCGGGGAGAATGAAAAACTGTTTTTT.